The source of this TCR beta chain is a study of PD-1 blockade in mismatch repair-deficient tumors. Study context: Patients had approximately 11 mismatch repair-deficient cancer types and were previously treated and progressing. Study findings and constraints: Rapid post-treatment expansion, then contraction, generally preceding radiologic response, marked tumor-resident clones.

TCRdb keeps only in-frame clones here, not all; method: immunoSEQ multiplex PCR. Among roughly 120,000 clones listed, 60% to 85% were seen once. PCR or immunohistochemistry showed mismatch repair deficiency in every enrolled patient. CDR1 is MNHNS and CDR2 is SASEGT in the germline V gene. The germline V and J ends were trimmed by 4 bases and 1 base, with 14 bases remaining between them. This CDR3 has 16 residues. Worth noting for this clone: The antigen is not known.

Material: peripheral blood, obtained 60 weeks after starting pembrolizumab. This chain uses TRBV6-1 with TRBJ2-1; D gene uncertain. The receptor's source is an adult with mismatch repair-deficient cancer. Here the CDR3 reads CASSALQEPSYNEQFF. Here the CDR3 DNA reads TGTGCCAGCAGTGCACTTCAGGAACCATCCTACAATGAGCAGTTCTTC.